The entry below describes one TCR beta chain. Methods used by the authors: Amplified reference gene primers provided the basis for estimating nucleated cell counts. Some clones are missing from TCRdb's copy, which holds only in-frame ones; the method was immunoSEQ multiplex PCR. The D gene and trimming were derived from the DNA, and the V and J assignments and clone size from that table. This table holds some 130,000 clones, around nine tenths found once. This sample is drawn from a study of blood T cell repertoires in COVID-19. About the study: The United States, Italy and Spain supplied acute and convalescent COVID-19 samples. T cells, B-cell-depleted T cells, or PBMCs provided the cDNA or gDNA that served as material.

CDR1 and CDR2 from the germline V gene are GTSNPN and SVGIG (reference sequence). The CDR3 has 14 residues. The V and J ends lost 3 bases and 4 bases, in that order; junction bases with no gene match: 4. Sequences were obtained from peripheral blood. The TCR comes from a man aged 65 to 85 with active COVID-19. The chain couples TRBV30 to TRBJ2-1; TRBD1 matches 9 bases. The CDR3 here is CAWRTGQGYNEQFF. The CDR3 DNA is TGTGCCTGGAGAACGGGACAGGGATACAATGAGCAGTTCTTC.